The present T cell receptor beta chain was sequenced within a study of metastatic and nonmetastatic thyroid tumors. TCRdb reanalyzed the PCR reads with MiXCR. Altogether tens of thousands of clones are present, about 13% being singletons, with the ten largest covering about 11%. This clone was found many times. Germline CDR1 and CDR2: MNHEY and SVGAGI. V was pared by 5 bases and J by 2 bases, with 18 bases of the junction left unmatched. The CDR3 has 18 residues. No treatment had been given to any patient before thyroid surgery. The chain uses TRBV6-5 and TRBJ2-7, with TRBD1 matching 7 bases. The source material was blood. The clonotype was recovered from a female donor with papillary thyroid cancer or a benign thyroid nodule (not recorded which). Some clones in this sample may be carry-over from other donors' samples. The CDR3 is CASSLDRVASWKTYEQYF. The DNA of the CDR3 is TGTGCCAGCAGTCTAGACAGGGTGGCCAGCTGGAAAACCTACGAGCAGTACTTC.